Below are 15 T cell receptor beta chains sequenced from a single sample in a study of siplizumab effects on memory and regulatory T cells. Using immunoSEQ multiplex PCR, the repertoire was profiled, and TCRdb retains in-frame clones only, with some absent. The sample has 95,000 to 100,000 clones, roughly 91% seen once. The sequencing input was non-Treg CD4+ T cells sorted from blood. These receptors came from a human donor in good health.

The chain is built from TRBV5-1 and TRBJ1-1; TRBD1 agrees at 9 bases. The V and J ends lost 5 bases and 5 bases, in that order; junction bases with no gene match: 7. Germline V CDR1 and CDR2: SGHRS, YFSETQ. The CDR3 sequence is 14 residues long. The CDR3 here is CASRQGAPVTEAFF. Written as DNA, the CDR3 is TGCGCCAGCAGACAGGGGGCTCCGGTAACTGAAGCTTTCTTT. Using reference TRBV5-1 and TRBJ1-1 for the parts outside the CDR3, the full variable domain is KAGVTQTPRYLIKTRGQQVTLSCSPISGHRSVSWYQQTPGQGLQFLFEYFSETQRNKGNFPGRFSGRQFSNSRSEMNVSTLELGDSALYLCASRQGAPVTEAFFGQGTRLTVV.

The rearrangement joins TRBV6-1 to TRBJ2-6, with D hard to call. Trimming removed 4 bases from V and 1 base from J, with 8 bases in between. The germline V gene has CDR1 MNHNS and CDR2 SASEGT. The CDR3 length is 15 residues. CDR3 amino acids: CASSVRVSGANVLTF. In nucleotides, the CDR3 is TGTGCCAGCAGTGTAAGGGTATCTGGGGCCAACGTCCTGACTTTC.

V gene TRBV18 combines with J gene TRBJ2-2, with a weak D call TRBD1 (5 bases). Trimming pared 1 base from V and 1 base from J, leaving 7 bases between. Germline V gene lookup returns CDR1 KGHSH and CDR2 LQKENI. The CDR3 loop spans 15 amino acids. The CDR3 sequence: CASSPRQGNTGELFF. The CDR3 bases are TGTGCCAGCTCACCACGGCAGGGGAACACCGGGGAGCTGTTTTTT.

The chain is built from TRBV2 and TRBJ2-1; 7 bases map to TRBD2. Germline V lookup: CDR1 SNHLY, CDR2 FYNNEI. V lost 8 bases to trimming and J lost 4 bases; unmatched junction nucleotides: 14. CDR3 length: 16 residues. The CDR3 protein is CASRRERGSGYNEQFF. The CDR3 nucleotides read TGTGCCAGCCGGAGGGAGCGGGGTTCTGGGTACAATGAGCAGTTCTTC.

The chain employs TRBV19 and TRBJ2-7; D is uncertain. Germline loops: CDR1 LNHDA, CDR2 SQIVND (reference sequence). V was clipped by 10 bases and J by 2 bases, with 9 bases between them. This CDR3 has 11 amino acids. DNA for the CDR3: TGTGCCACCCCCCGCCCCTACGAGCAGTACTTC. This encodes CATPRPYEQYF.

V usage is TRBV6-6 and J usage is TRBJ2-4; D is unclear. V lost 5 bases and J 2 bases, leaving 16 bases between the germline ends. The CDR3 contains 16 residues. Germline loops: CDR1 MNHNY, CDR2 SVGAGI (reference sequence). The CDR3 protein is CASSAGLGSPKNIQYF. In DNA, the CDR3 is TGTGCCAGCAGTGCAGGTCTCGGTAGTCCCAAAAACATTCAGTACTTC.

As concerns this clone: Its ends do not fully match the called genes, so a read error is possible. V gene TRBV7-9 combines with J gene TRBJ1-3, with D hard to call. This CDR3 region has 11 residues. The germline V gene has CDR1 SEHNR and CDR2 FQNEAQ (reference sequence). CDR3 residues: CASSSPNTIHF. The CDR3 DNA follows: TGTGCCAGCAGCTCACCTAACACCATACATTTT.

This chain uses TRBV11-2 with TRBJ1-5; D is possibly TRBD1 (6 bases). The ends were cut back, 5 bases at V and 0 bases at J, with 17 bases in the middle. Per the germline V gene, CDR1 is SGHAT and CDR2 is FQNNGV. The CDR3 loop spans 17 amino acids. The CDR3 protein is CASSPFEGGLSNQPQHF. The CDR3 bases are TGTGCCAGCAGCCCCTTCGAGGGGGGACTTAGCAATCAGCCCCAGCATTTT.

This clone was seen a handful of times. V and J are TRBV29-1 and TRBJ2-1; D is perhaps TRBD2 (5 bases). V was cut by 7 bases and J by 7 bases, with 14 bases left in between. The CDR3 is made up of 12 amino acids. Germline V lookup: CDR1 SQVTM, CDR2 ANQGSEA. The CDR3 sequence: CSADFAGNEQFF. The CDR3 DNA reads as TGCAGCGCGGACTTTGCAGGTAATGAGCAGTTCTTC.

The chain is built from TRBV6-1 and TRBJ2-1; 11 bases fit TRBD2. Trimming took 4 bases from V and 1 from J; bases not matched to a gene: 9. CDR3 length: 18 residues. Per the germline V gene, CDR1 is MNHNS and CDR2 is SASEGT. The CDR3 region has the DNA TGTGCCAGCAGTGTAGTCGTTAGCGGGAGGGGATCCTACAATGAGCAGTTCTTC. It codes for CASSVVVSGRGSYNEQFF.

The gene calls are TRBV28 and TRBJ2-4, with D perhaps given as TRBD1 or TRBD2 (5 bases each). This CDR3 comprises 15 residues. Trimming shortened V by 7 bases and J by 0 bases, and 13 bases separated the two germline ends. CDR1 is MDHEN, CDR2 SYDVKM, per germline. CDR3 residues: CASKGAGIAKNIQYF. The CDR3 DNA follows: TGTGCCAGCAAAGGGGCGGGCATAGCCAAAAACATTCAGTACTTC.

The chain combines TRBV30 with TRBJ2-7; D not certain. The V end was cut by 5 bases, the J end by 3 bases, with 8 bases between. Germline V gives CDR1 GTSNPN, CDR2 SVGIG (reference sequence). The CDR3 covers 11 residues. CDR3 bases: TGTGCCTGGGACCTTGGCTACGAGCAGTACTTC. Its translation is CAWDLGYEQYF.

This clone was recorded only once. The rearrangement links TRBV5-6 to TRBJ2-7; a possible D gene is TRBD1 (5 bases). CDR3 length: 14 amino acids. Trimming took off 4 bases at V and 5 bases at J, with 16 bases between the two ends. Germline CDR1 and CDR2: SGHDT and YYEEEE. In DNA, the CDR3 is TGTGCCAGCAGCCGCAGGGTGGGGTTGGACGAGCAGTACTTC. The encoded protein is CASSRRVGLDEQYF.

This rearrangement joins TRBV28 to TRBJ2-6; tentative D call: TRBD1 (6 bases). V lost 10 bases and J lost 1, with 14 bases in between. Germline-derived CDR1 and CDR2 are MDHEN and SYDVKM. CDR3 length equals 15 residues. CDR3 coding DNA: TGTGCCACAAGCGCCAGGGGATCTGGGGCCAACGTCCTGACTTTC. The encoded protein is CATSARGSGANVLTF.

The V gene is TRBV4-3, the J gene TRBJ2-7; TRBD1 agrees at 7 bases. The V segment lost 1 base and the J segment 0 bases; nucleotides outside the gene matches: 3. The germline V gene has CDR1 LGHNA and CDR2 YSLEER. CDR3 length: 15 amino acids. CDR3 protein: CASSQVRDSSYEQYF. Written as DNA, the CDR3 is TGCGCCAGCAGCCAAGTCAGGGACAGCTCCTACGAGCAGTACTTC.